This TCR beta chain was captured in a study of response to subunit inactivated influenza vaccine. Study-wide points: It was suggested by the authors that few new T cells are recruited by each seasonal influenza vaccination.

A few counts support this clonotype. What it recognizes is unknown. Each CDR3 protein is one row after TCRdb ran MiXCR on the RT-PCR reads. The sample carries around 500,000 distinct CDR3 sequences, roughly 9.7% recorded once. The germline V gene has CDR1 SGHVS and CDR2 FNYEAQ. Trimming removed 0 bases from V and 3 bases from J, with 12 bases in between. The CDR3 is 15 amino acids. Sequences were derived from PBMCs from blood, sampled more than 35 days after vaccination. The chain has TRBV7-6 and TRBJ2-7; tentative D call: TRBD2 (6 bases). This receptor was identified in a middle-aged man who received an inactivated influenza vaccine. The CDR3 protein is CASSLAETSNYEQYF. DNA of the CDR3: TGTGCCAGCAGCTTAGCGGAGACTAGTAACTACGAGCAGTACTTC.